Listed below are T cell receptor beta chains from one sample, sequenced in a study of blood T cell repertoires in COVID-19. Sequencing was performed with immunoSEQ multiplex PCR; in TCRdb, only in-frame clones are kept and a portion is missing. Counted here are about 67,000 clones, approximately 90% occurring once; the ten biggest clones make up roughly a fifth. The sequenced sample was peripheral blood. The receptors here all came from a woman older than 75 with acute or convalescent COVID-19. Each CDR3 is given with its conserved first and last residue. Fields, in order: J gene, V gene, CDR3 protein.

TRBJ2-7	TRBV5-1	CASSATGGNYEQYF
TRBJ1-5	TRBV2	CASSGGQGRNQPQHF
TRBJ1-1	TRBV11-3	CAGGGTDGDTEAFF
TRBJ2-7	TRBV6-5	CASRTTGTYEQYF
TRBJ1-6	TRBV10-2	CASSESGGYNSPLHF
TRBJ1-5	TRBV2	CASSPDRGNQPQHF
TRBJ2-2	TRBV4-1	CASSQDRGRGTGELFF
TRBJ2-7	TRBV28	CATTGTAYEQYF
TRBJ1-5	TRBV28	CASSQSDRQNQPQHF
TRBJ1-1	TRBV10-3	CAISESYLNTEAFF
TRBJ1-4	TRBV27	CASSSEGGEKLFF
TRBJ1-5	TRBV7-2	CASSWGRTQPQHF
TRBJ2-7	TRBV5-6	CASSLPGVSYYEQYF
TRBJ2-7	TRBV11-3	CASSSSGLAGAEQYF
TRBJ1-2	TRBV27	CASRRSGDPGGYTF
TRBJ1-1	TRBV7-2	CASSLDSGNTEAFF
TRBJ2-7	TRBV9	CASGGTRSYEQYF
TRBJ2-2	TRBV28	CASKGLAGGINTGELFF
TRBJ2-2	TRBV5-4	CASRTGTGNTGELFF
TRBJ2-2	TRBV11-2	CASSLGRGRSRDTGELFF
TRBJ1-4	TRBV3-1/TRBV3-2	CASSRWDISHEKLFF
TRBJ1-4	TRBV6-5	CASSYGQGNEKLFF
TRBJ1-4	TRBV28	CASSNTASMSKKLFF
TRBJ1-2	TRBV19	CASSMGPGGPPRFGYTF
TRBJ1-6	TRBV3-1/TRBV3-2	CASSQGIQGLHF
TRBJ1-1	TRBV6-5	CASSAEQGVWAFF
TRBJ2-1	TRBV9	CASSGYQSGRGDEQFF
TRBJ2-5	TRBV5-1	CASSPGGGVETQYF
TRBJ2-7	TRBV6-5	CASRLQGAPYEQYF
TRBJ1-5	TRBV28	CASSPPWGAVSNQPQHF
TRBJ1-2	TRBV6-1	CASSESFRAEIYGYTF
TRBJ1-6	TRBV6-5	CASRFSDRASPLHF
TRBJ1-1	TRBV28	CASRRTTGGAGNAFF
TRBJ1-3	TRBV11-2	CASGDRRTTGNTIYF
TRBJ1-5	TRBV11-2	CASSLGPLSNQPQHF
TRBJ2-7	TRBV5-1	CASSFPTGGQYEQYF
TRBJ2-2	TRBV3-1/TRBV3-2	CASSQDPGGELFF
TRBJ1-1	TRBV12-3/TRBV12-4	CASSFTSNTEAFF
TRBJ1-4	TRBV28	CASREGATNEKLFF
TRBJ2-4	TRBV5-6	CASSLGYRVNIAKNIQYF
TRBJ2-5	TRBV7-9	CASSFRLTGSGETQYF
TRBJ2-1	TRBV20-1	CSASLDRVVNEQFF